This is a list of T cell receptor delta chains from one sample in a study of Vδ1+ human thymocytes. TCRdb re-analyzed the multiplex PCR reads via CATT. In the table there are 70,000 or so delta-chain clones, 30% to 40% of which are singletons. The sequenced sample was Vdelta1+ gamma-delta thymocytes from the thymus. These receptors all stem from a boy under two years old who had congenital heart surgery. Both conserved end residues are part of each CDR3. A D gene is named only where the DNA matches it firmly. Only part of the rows carry a size: once, few, many, or a class if the clone is expanded.

V,J,size,D,CDR3,DNA
TRDV1,TRDJ1,NA,NA,CALGPQSCRDIIDKLIF,TGCGCTCTTGGGCCCCAGTCCTGCCGGGATATCATCGATAAACTCATCTTT
TRDV1,TRDJ1,few,NA,CALGAIMAFPRTDKLIF,TGTGCTCTTGGGGCTATAATGGCCTTCCCTCGTACCGATAAACTCATCTTT
TRDV1,TRDJ1,NA,TRDD2,CALGDPSYGGTYTDKLIF,TGTGCTCTTGGGGATCCTTCCTACGGGGGGACCTACACCGATAAACTCATCTTT
TRDV1,TRDJ1,NA,TRDD3,CALGELPKKPLGRKLIF,TGTGCTCTTGGGGAACTCCCAAAGAAGCCACTGGGGCGCAAACTCATCTTT
TRDV1,TRDJ1,NA,NA,CALGELDTGGAYTDKLIF,TGTGCTCTTGGGGAATTGGATACCGGGGGAGCGTACACCGATAAACTCATCTTT
TRDV1,TRDJ1,few,TRDD3,CALGELKKNSPHGAGGYAPPPKLIF,TGTGCTCTTGGGGAACTAAAGAAAAATTCCCCCCACGGGGCTGGGGGATACGCTCCACCGCCAAAGCTCATCTTT
TRDV1,TRDJ1,NA,TRDD3,CALGELRSVPFSGDTTDKLIF,TGTGCTCTTGGGGAACTAAGGTCCGTGCCCTTTTCGGGGGATACGACCGATAAACTCATCTTT
TRDV1,TRDJ1,NA,NA,CALGDSFLNAWGSYTDKLIF,TGTGCTCTTGGGGACTCGTTCCTTAATGCTTGGGGGTCTTACACCGATAAACTCATCTTT
TRDV1,TRDJ1,NA,TRDD3,CALGEPRWLGAVDKLIF,TGTGCTCTTGGGGAACCGCGGTGGCTGGGGGCCGTCGATAAACTCATCTTT
TRDV1,TRDJ1,NA,NA,CALGELSPTPVLLDKLIF,TGTGCTCTTGGGGAACTCTCTCCTACGCCCGTACTTTTGGATAAACTCATCTTT
TRDV1,TRDJ1,NA,TRDD3,CALGELPLGDTQYTDKLIF,TGTGCTCTTGGGGAACTCCCCCTGGGGGATACCCAGTACACCGATAAACTCATCTTT
TRDV1,TRDJ1,NA,NA,CALGRTDKLIF,TGTGCTCTTGGCCGAACCGATAAACTCATCTTT
TRDV1,TRDJ1,few,TRDD3,CALGEGSHPGGLGTDKLIF,TGTGCTCTTGGGGAAGGATCCCATCCTGGGGGCCTTGGCACCGATAAACTCATCTTT
TRDV1,TRDJ1,few,NA,CALGELRRPKEEATKLIF,TGTGCTCTTGGGGAACTACGCCGGCCTAAAGAAGAGGCTACTAAACTCATCTTT
TRDV1,TRDJ1,few,NA,CALGELHDNVPTDKLIF,TGTGCTCTTGGGGAACTCCACGATAACGTTCCTACCGATAAACTCATCTTT
TRDV1,TRDJ1,NA,TRDD3,CALGELPPSSTGGRELYTDKLIF,TGTGCTCTTGGGGAACTACCCCCCTCCAGTACTGGGGGACGAGAATTGTACACCGATAAACTCATCTTT
TRDV1,TRDJ1,few,TRDD2,CALGDGHSYDPRTGSKLIF,TGTGCTCTTGGGGATGGGCATTCCTACGATCCTCGGACGGGGTCTAAACTCATCTTT
TRDV1,TRDJ1,NA,TRDD3,CALGELRPTLVLGYNFAYTDKLIF,TGTGCTCTTGGGGAACTCCGTCCGACTTTAGTACTGGGGTACAATTTCGCGTACACCGATAAACTCATCTTT
TRDV1,TRDJ1,NA,NA,CALGVPASPVSKTDKLIF,TGTGCTCTTGGGGTCCCGGCCTCCCCTGTGAGTAAGACCGATAAACTCATCTTT
TRDV1,TRDJ1,NA,TRDD3,CALGERFGGRLYTDKLIF,TGTGCTCTTGGGGAACGGTTTGGGGGACGCCTGTACACCGATAAACTCATCTTT
TRDV1,TRDJ1,NA,NA,CALGGLPPGEDPPGPTYKLIF,TGTGCTCTTGGGGGACTGCCCCCAGGGGAGGACCCTCCTGGGCCCACCTATAAACTCATCTTT
TRDV1,TRDJ1,once,TRDD2,CALGDGPSLRFGVYSLYPDKLIF,TGTGCTCTTGGGGATGGGCCTTCCTTAAGGTTCGGGGTATACTCCTTGTACCCCGATAAACTCATCTTT
TRDV2,TRDJ1,NA,NA,CACDTEGDGPDGRLIF,TGTGCCTGTGACACCGAAGGGGATGGGCCCGATGGTAGACTCATCTTT